The 7 T cell receptor beta chains presented below share a single source sample, sequenced in a study of human T cells and chemical hapten exposure. One entry per CDR3 protein results from TCRdb running MiXCR on the RACE reads. The sample carries 150,000 to 200,000 distinct CDR3 sequences, 13% to 15% recorded once. Time point defined: patch test 1, 2 weeks after DPC sensitization. Treatment indicated: therapeutic diphenylcyclopropenone sensitization with weekly scalp DPC. The sample was whole blood, taken in connection with sensitization to the hapten diphenylcyclopropenone (DPC). These receptors all come from a young woman with alopecia areata. Some clones in this sample may be carry-over from other donors' samples.

The table lists this clonotype with a few counts. The chain recombines TRBV5-4 with TRBJ2-3, with TRBD2 matching over 8 bases. Trimming removed 2 bases from V and 1 base from J; junction bases left unmatched: 0. CDR1 and CDR2 (germline): SGHNT, YYREEE (reference sequence). There are 14 residues in the CDR3. The CDR3 reads CASSFSGGTDTQYF. CDR3 DNA: TGTGCCAGCAGCTTTAGCGGGGGCACAGATACGCAGTATTTT. Based on the CDR3 plus reference TRBV5-4 and TRBJ2-3, the full variable domain is ETGVTQSPTHLIKTRGQQVTLRCSSQSGHNTVSWYQQALGQGPQFIFQYYREEENGRGNFPPRFSGLQFPNYSSELNVNALELDDSALYLCASSFSGGTDTQYFGPGTRLTVL.

The table lists this clonotype with a few counts. The chain recombines TRBV18 with TRBJ1-5; D unclear. Per germline, CDR1 KGHSH and CDR2 LQKENI. The CDR3 runs to 15 residues. V lost 2 bases and J 3 bases, leaving 11 bases between the germline ends. In nucleotides, the CDR3 is TGTGCCAGCTCACCAAAGCAGGATAACAATCAGCCCCAGCATTTT. As protein: CASSPKQDNNQPQHF.

This clonotype has only a few counts. The chain couples TRBV24-1 to TRBJ1-5; TRBD1 matches 8 bases. Germline V gives CDR1 KGHDR, CDR2 SFDVKD. The CDR3 consists of 16 residues. The junction had 6 bases not matched to a gene; V was cut back by 2 bases and J by 4 bases. In DNA form, the CDR3 reads TGTGCCACCAGTGATTCGCAGGGGGCTTTGAATCAGCCCCAGCATTTT. Translated, it gives CATSDSQGALNQPQHF.

This clonotype was counted between two and nine times. The chain is built from TRBV10-3 and TRBJ2-6; TRBD1 or TRBD2 may be the D gene (6 bases each). CDR1 and CDR2 from the germline V gene are ENHRY and SYGVKD. The CDR3 sequence is 15 residues long. V was clipped by 11 bases and J by 2 bases, with 16 bases between them. CDR3 sequence (DNA): TGTGCCTCCGGAGGGGGAACAGCTGGGGCCAACGTCCTGACTTTC. This sequence encodes CASGGGTAGANVLTF.

The chain links TRBV2 to TRBJ1-2; D is uncertain. Trimming cost V 4 bases and J 4 bases, with 13 bases left between them. CDR1 is SNHLY and CDR2 is FYNNEI in the germline V gene. This CDR3 comprises 14 residues. The CDR3 spells CASSADVFAYGYTF. In DNA, the CDR3 is TGTGCCAGCAGTGCCGACGTATTCGCCTATGGCTACACCTTC.

This clonotype turned up a few times. This chain joins TRBV12-3 or TRBV12-4 and TRBJ2-3; 8 nucleotides match TRBD2. This CDR3 is 15 amino acids long. V lost 5 bases to trimming and J lost 0 bases; unmatched junction nucleotides: 4. CDR3: CASSHRGGSTDTQYF. CDR3 bases: TGTGCCAGCAGTCACCGGGGGGGGAGCACAGATACGCAGTATTTT.

Only a few counts were recorded for this clonotype. The CDR3 nucleotides are TGTGCCAGCAGCCAAGATCAGGGACTAGGTCACCAAGAGACCCAGTACTTC. As protein: CASSQDQGLGHQETQYF. The chain couples TRBV7-9 to TRBJ2-5; 8 bases match TRBD2. The CDR3 is made up of 17 amino acids. V dropped 5 bases and J dropped 0; count of bases not matched to a gene: 11. From germline, CDR1 is SEHNR and CDR2 FQNEAQ (reference sequence).